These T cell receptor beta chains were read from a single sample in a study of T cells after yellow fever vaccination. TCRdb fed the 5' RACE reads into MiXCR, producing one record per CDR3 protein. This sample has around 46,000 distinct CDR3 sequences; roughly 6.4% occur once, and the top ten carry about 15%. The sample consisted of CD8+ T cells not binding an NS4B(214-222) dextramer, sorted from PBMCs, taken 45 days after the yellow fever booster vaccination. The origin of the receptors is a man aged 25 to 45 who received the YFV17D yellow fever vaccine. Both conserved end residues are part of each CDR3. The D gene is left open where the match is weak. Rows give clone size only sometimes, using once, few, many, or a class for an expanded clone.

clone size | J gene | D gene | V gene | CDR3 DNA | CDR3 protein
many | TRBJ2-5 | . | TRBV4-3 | TGCGCCAGCAGCCAAGGAGTTTATCCGTACCAAGAGACCCAGTACTTC | CASSQGVYPYQETQYF
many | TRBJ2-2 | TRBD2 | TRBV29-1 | TGCAGCGTTGATGCGGGAGCCGGGGAGCTGTTTTTT | CSVDAGAGELFF
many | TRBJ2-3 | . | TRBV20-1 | TGCAGTGCTAGAGAGGATAAGGCTAGACCGTACACAGATACGCAGTATTTT | CSAREDKARPYTDTQYF
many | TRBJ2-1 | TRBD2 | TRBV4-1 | TGCGCCAGCAGCCAAGTCACGGGACTAGGATCCAATGAGCAGTTCTTC | CASSQVTGLGSNEQFF
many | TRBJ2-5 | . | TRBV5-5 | TGTGCCAGCAGCACCGGGGAGACCCAGTACTTC | CASSTGETQYF
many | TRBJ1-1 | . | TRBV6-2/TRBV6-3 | TGTGCCAGCAGTTACGACGAGGGGAACACTGAAGCTTTCTTT | CASSYDEGNTEAFF
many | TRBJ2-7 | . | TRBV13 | TGTGCCAGCAGCTTAGAGGGGAGCAGGGGAATCGTTTACGAGCAGTACTTC | CASSLEGSRGIVYEQYF
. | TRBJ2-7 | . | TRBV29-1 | TGCAGCGTTGAAACTCCCTCCTACGAGCAGTACTTC | CSVETPSYEQYF
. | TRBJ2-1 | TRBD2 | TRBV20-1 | TGCAGTGCTAGAGATGGGGGGGCTAGCGGGAGGTCCTACAATGAGCAGTTCTTC | CSARDGGASGRSYNEQFF
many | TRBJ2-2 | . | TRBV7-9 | TGTGCCAGCAGCTCCAGTCAGGAGAACACCGGGGAGCTGTTTTTT | CASSSSQENTGELFF
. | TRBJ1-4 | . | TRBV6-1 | TGTGCCAGCAGTGATTCAGGTTCTAATGAAAAACTGTTTTTT | CASSDSGSNEKLFF
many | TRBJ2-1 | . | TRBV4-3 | TGCGCCAGCAGCCCCGGGATTAGCTCCTACAATGAGCAGTTCTTC | CASSPGISSYNEQFF
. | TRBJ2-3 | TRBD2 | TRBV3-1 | TGTGCCATCAGTAAAATAGCGGGAGTGGCTACACACACAGATACGCAGTATTTT | CAISKIAGVATHTDTQYF
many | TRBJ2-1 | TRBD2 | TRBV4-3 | TGCGCCAGCAGCCAACTAGCGGGAGGGAACATAGGGGAGCAGTTCTTC | CASSQLAGGNIGEQFF
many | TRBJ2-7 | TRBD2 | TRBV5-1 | TGCGCCAGCAGCGCCCTAAGCGGGACCTACGAGCAGTACTTC | CASSALSGTYEQYF
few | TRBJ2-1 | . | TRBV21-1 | TGTGCCAGCATAGCAGGAGGGGGCAAAAATGAGCAGTTCTTC | CASIAGGGKNEQFF
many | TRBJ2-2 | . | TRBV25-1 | TGTGCCAGCAGTGAATACAGGGACACCGGGGAGCTGTTTTTT | CASSEYRDTGELFF
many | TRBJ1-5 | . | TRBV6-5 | TGTGCCAGCGCCGTGGGGCGGATCAATCAGCCCCAGCATTTT | CASAVGRINQPQHF
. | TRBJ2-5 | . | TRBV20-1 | TGCAGTGCTAGAGAACCGGGACACAACCAAGAGACCCAGTACTTC | CSAREPGHNQETQYF
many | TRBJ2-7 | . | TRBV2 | TGTGCCAGCAGCCCACCTTTCTACGAGCAGTACTTC | CASSPPFYEQYF
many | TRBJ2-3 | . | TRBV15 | TGTGCCACCAGCAGAGAGCCGTCTAGCACAGATACGCAGTATTTT | CATSREPSSTDTQYF
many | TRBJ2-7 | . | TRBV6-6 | TGTGCCAGCACACGGGCCCCATCCTACGAGCAGTACTTC | CASTRAPSYEQYF
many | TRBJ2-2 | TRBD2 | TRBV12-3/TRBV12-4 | TGTGCCAGCAGTTTTTTGACTAGCGGGAGTATTCACGGGGAGCTGTTTTTT | CASSFLTSGSIHGELFF
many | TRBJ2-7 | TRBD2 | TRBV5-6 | TGTGCCAGCACCGGGGGGTCCTACGAGCAGTACTTC | CASTGGSYEQYF
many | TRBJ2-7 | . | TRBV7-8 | TGTGCCAGCAGCTTCGGTGAGTCGACAGCAACTTACGAGCAGTACTTC | CASSFGESTATYEQYF
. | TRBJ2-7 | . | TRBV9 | TGTGCCAGCAGCGTAGGGTTACCCTCCATCTACGAGCAGTACTTC | CASSVGLPSIYEQYF
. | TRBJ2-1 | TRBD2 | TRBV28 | TGTGCCACCGGACTAGCGGATTACAATGAGCAGTTCTTC | CATGLADYNEQFF
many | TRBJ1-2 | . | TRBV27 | TGTGCCAGCAGCCCGACAGCCATTTTCTATGGCTACACCTTC | CASSPTAIFYGYTF
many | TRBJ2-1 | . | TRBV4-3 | TGCGCCAGCAGCCAAGATCGCGCCTTAATGGGGAATGAGCAGTTCTTC | CASSQDRALMGNEQFF
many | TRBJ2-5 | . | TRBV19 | TGTGCCAGTAGTATCTTCTATAAAGAGACCCAGTACTTC | CASSIFYKETQYF
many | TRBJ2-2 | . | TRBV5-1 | TGCGCCAGCAGCTTCAACCGCGAAGCATGGGGAACCGGGGAGCTGTTTTTT | CASSFNREAWGTGELFF
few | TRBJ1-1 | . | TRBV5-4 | TGTGCCAGCAGCTTGGGGTTAGGTGAAGCTTTCTTT | CASSLGLGEAFF
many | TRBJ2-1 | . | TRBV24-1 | TGTGCCACCAGTGAGACCACAGGTTTAAGTGAGCAGTTCTTC | CATSETTGLSEQFF
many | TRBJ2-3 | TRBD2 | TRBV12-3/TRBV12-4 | TGTGCCAGCAGCCTCAGCGGGAGCCCAGATACGCAGTATTTT | CASSLSGSPDTQYF
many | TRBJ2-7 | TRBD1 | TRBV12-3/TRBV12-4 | TGTGCCAGCAGTTTGGGACAGGGTTCCTTCTACGAGCAGTACTTC | CASSLGQGSFYEQYF
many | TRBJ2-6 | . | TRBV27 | TGTGCCAGCAGCCCAGGCAGCGTTACCTCTGGGGCCAACGTCCTGACTTTC | CASSPGSVTSGANVLTF
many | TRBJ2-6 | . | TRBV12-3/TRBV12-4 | TGTGCCAGCAGTTTCTCTGGGGCCAACGTCCTGACTTTC | CASSFSGANVLTF
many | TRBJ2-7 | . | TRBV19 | TGTGCCAGTTCCCTTGCGCGGCGGGACGGCTACGAGCAGTACTTC | CASSLARRDGYEQYF
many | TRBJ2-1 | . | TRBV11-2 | TGTGCCAGCAGCGTCTCCGACTCCTACAATGAGCAGTTCTTC | CASSVSDSYNEQFF
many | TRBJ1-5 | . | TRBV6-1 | TGTGCCAGCAGGGACGGAGGGGGCAATCAGCCCCAGCATTTT | CASRDGGGNQPQHF
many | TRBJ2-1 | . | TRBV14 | TGTGCCAGCCGAAGCGAGGGTTACAATGAGCAGTTCTTC | CASRSEGYNEQFF
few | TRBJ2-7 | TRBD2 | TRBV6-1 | TGTGCCAGCAGCCCCGGACTAGCCCGATCCTACGAGCAGTACTTC | CASSPGLARSYEQYF
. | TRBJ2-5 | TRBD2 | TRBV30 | TGTGCCTGGTGCCCGGGGAGGGGCCCAGAGACCCAGTACTTC | CAWCPGRGPETQYF
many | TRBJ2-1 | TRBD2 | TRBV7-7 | TGTGCTAGCAGCTTAGCGTTGGCTAGCGGACCCAATGAGCAGTTCTTC | CASSLALASGPNEQFF
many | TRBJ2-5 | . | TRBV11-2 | TGTGCCAGCAGCGCTCCCTCCGTGACGCTGCGGGGAGAGACCCAGTACTTC | CASSAPSVTLRGETQYF